These 27 T cell receptor beta chains came from one sample sequenced in a study of blood T cell repertoires in COVID-19. Clones were sequenced by immunoSEQ multiplex PCR, and TCRdb holds only the in-frame ones, with some missing. The sample lists 270,000 or so clones; more than 75% were seen once. Source material: peripheral blood. Source of these receptors: a man aged 35 to 55 with active or convalescent COVID-19.

The chain has TRBV5-1 and TRBJ2-6; D ambiguous. Trimming stripped 4 bases from V and 1 base from J, with 9 bases between. This CDR3 spans 15 amino acids. Per the germline V gene, CDR1 is SGHRS and CDR2 is YFSETQ. In DNA, the CDR3 is TGCGCCAGCAGCCCCGCGCATTCTGGGGCCAACGTCCTGACTTTC. This gives the protein CASSPAHSGANVLTF. Full variable domain (rest looked up from reference TRBV5-1 and TRBJ2-6): KAGVTQTPRYLIKTRGQQVTLSCSPISGHRSVSWYQQTPGQGLQFLFEYFSETQRNKGNFPGRFSGRQFSNSRSEMNVSTLELGDSALYLCASSPAHSGANVLTFGAGSRLTVL.

The chain employs TRBV2 and TRBJ1-1; D not resolved. The V gene's germline CDR1 is SNHLY and CDR2 FYNNEI. V was pared by 6 bases and J by 2 bases, with 16 bases between. The CDR3 runs to 15 residues. In nucleotides, the CDR3 is TGTGCCAGCAGCGCTACGGGAGGCGGTAACACTGAAGCTTTCTTT. Its translation: CASSATGGGNTEAFF.

This clone was seen a handful of times. The chain links TRBV5-1 to TRBJ1-1, with no clear D. Germline V gives CDR1 SGHRS, CDR2 YFSETQ. V lost 1 base and J lost 4, with 11 bases in between. This CDR3 comprises 14 residues. The CDR3 coding sequence is TGCGCCAGCAGCTTGAGGTTTCGGGGCACTGAAGCTTTCTTT. It is translated as CASSLRFRGTEAFF.

The V and J genes are TRBV7-3 and TRBJ2-2; TRBD2 aligns across 11 bases. J gave up 5 bases and V 5 bases, and 10 bases lay outside the gene matches. Germline V lookup: CDR1 SGHTA, CDR2 FQGTGA. The CDR3 is 17 amino acids. Written as DNA, the CDR3 is TGTGCCAGCAGCCCAAGCTCTTGGACTAGCGGGACCGGGGAGCTGTTTTTT. It yields the protein CASSPSSWTSGTGELFF.

The gene calls are TRBV28 and TRBJ2-7, with D possibly TRBD2 on 5 matching bases. Germline lookup yields CDR1 MDHEN and CDR2 SYDVKM. The CDR3 consists of 14 residues. V dropped 4 bases and J dropped 2 bases, with 12 bases sitting between them. Here the CDR3 DNA reads TGTGCCAGCAGTTCGCCGGGGTCCACCTACGAGCAGTACTTC. Its protein product is CASSSPGSTYEQYF.

This chain's CDR3 is CAWTQGAGANVLTF. DNA for the CDR3: TGTGCCTGGACCCAAGGAGCCGGGGCCAACGTCCTGACTTTC. This chain joins TRBV30 and TRBJ2-6, with no clear D. CDR1 is GTSNPN, CDR2 SVGIG, per germline (reference sequence). The CDR3 covers 14 residues. The V gene lost 4 bases and the J gene lost 4 bases, with 11 bases spanning the gap.

The rearrangement links TRBV3-1 (or the pseudogene TRBV3-2) to TRBJ2-3; D is unresolved. This CDR3 spans 11 amino acids. Germline lookup yields CDR1 LGHDT and CDR2 YNNKEL (reference sequence). Trimming took off 3 bases at V and 7 bases at J, with 5 bases between the two ends. CDR3 loop: CASSHLHTQYF. Written as DNA, the CDR3 is TGTGCCAGCAGCCACCTTCATACGCAGTATTTT.

The V and J genes are TRBV10-3 and TRBJ1-6, with TRBD1 matching over 9 bases. The length of the CDR3 is 15 residues. J was trimmed by 4 bases and V by 10 bases; bases with no gene match: 8. Germline V CDR1 and CDR2: ENHRY, SYGVKD. The CDR3 reads CATHPGTGYNSPLHF. The CDR3 DNA is TGTGCCACCCACCCCGGGACAGGGTATAATTCACCCCTCCACTTT.

The chain carries TRBV6-1 and TRBJ2-5, with D hard to call. Trimming stripped 1 base from V and 5 bases from J, with 17 bases between. The CDR3 sequence is 16 residues long. Germline V gene sequence: CDR1 MNHNS, CDR2 SASEGT. CDR3 bases: TGTGCCAGCAGTGAAGTTGGCGGCTTGATTGGGGAGACCCAGTACTTC. Translated: CASSEVGGLIGETQYF.

V is TRBV2 and J is TRBJ2-5; TRBD1 agrees at 9 bases. V was pared by 8 bases and J by 3 bases, with 10 bases of the junction left unmatched. Germline CDR1 SNHLY, CDR2 FYNNEI. The CDR3 contains 15 residues. CDR3 bases: TGTGCCAGCGGCCCGGACAGGGGAGAGGAAGAGACCCAGTACTTC. This translates into CASGPDRGEEETQYF.

The V gene is TRBV5-4, the J gene TRBJ2-7, with D possibly being TRBD2 (5 bases). The CDR3 totals 14 residues. CDR1 SGHNT and CDR2 YYREEE come from the germline V gene (reference sequence). Trimming shortened V by 0 bases and J by 5 bases, and 12 bases separated the two germline ends. In DNA, the CDR3 is TGTGCCAGCAGCTTGGGAGTAAAGGAGGACGAGCAGTACTTC. Translation: CASSLGVKEDEQYF.

This clone has a single count. The chain couples TRBV5-4 to TRBJ2-3; tentatively, D is TRBD1 (6 bases). The germline V gene has CDR1 SGHNT and CDR2 YYREEE (reference sequence). V lost 2 bases and J lost 2, with 12 bases in between. The CDR3 has 15 amino acids. DNA of the CDR3: TGTGCCAGCAGCTTTCAAACAGGGATCACAGATACGCAGTATTTT. This sequence encodes CASSFQTGITDTQYF.

V usage is TRBV28 and J usage is TRBJ2-1; 12 nucleotides line up with TRBD2. The CDR3 is 16 residues long. Trimming removed 6 bases from V and 7 bases from J; junction bases left unmatched: 10. Germline values: CDR1 MDHEN, CDR2 SYDVKM. CDR3 in amino acids: CASRGSSGGAPNEQFF. CDR3 nucleotide sequence: TGTGCCAGCAGAGGTTCTAGCGGGGGGGCCCCGAATGAGCAGTTCTTC.

This chain links TRBV28 with TRBJ2-7; 9 nucleotides agree with TRBD1. The CDR3 spans 17 residues. With 2 bases clipped from V and 3 bases from J, the junction kept 11 bases outside the gene matches. Germline values: CDR1 MDHEN, CDR2 SYDVKM. CDR3 protein: CASSLTGQGLGRYEQYF. The CDR3, as DNA: TGTGCCAGCAGTTTAACGGGACAGGGTCTTGGGCGCTACGAGCAGTACTTC.

The chain has TRBV24-1 and TRBJ2-1; D is possibly TRBD1 (6 bases). This CDR3 region has 13 residues. Germline V lookup: CDR1 KGHDR, CDR2 SFDVKD. V was clipped by 2 bases and J by 8 bases, with 9 bases between them. Here the CDR3 reads CATSDSRGYEQFF. The CDR3, as DNA: TGTGCCACCAGTGATTCCAGGGGTTATGAGCAGTTCTTC.

The CDR3 DNA is TGTGCCAGCAGCCGGGGCGGGAGCTCCTACGAGCAGTACTTC. Its translation is CASSRGGSSYEQYF. The chain is built from TRBV7-6 and TRBJ2-7, with 7 positions matching TRBD2. Germline V CDR1 and CDR2: SGHVS, FNYEAQ. J gave up 0 bases and V 5 bases, and 4 bases lay outside the gene matches. The CDR3 has 14 amino acids.

This chain links TRBV11-3 with TRBJ2-7, with 9 bases lining up with TRBD2. The J segment lost 2 bases and the V segment lost 4 bases, leaving 6 bases of the junction unmatched. The CDR3 has 15 amino acids. Germline V gene lookup returns CDR1 SGHNT and CDR2 YENEEA. CDR3 bases: TGTGCCAGCAGCTCTTCTAGCGGGGCGACCTACGAGCAGTACTTC. This gives the protein CASSSSSGATYEQYF.

The rearrangement links TRBV4-1 to TRBJ1-2; 9 nucleotides line up with TRBD1. The CDR3 is 18 amino acids. The V gene end was trimmed by 0 bases and the J gene end by 1 base; junction bases not matched to a gene: 9. Germline V gene lookup returns CDR1 MGHRA and CDR2 YSYEKL. The CDR3 DNA reads TGCGCCAGCAGCCAAGAACCCACAGGGGGCGCGTATAACTATGGCTACACCTTC. This gives the protein CASSQEPTGGAYNYGYTF.

The chain links TRBV2 to TRBJ1-6, with D unclear. Trimming stripped 8 bases from V and 3 bases from J, with 11 bases between. Germline CDR1 SNHLY, CDR2 FYNNEI. This CDR3 contains 14 residues. DNA of the CDR3: TGTGCCAGCTGTTTCGAACACTATAATTCACCCCTCCACTTT. Its protein product is CASCFEHYNSPLHF.

DNA of the CDR3: TGTGCCAGCAGCCCGTGGGGGGGGCTAAACACAGATACGCAGTATTTT. This gives the protein CASSPWGGLNTDTQYF. J is TRBJ2-3 and V is TRBV14; D might be TRBD2 (7 bases). This CDR3 comprises 16 residues. The germline gives CDR1 SGHDN, CDR2 FVKESK. Trimming took 4 bases from V and 2 from J, leaving 16 bases between them.

The chain recombines TRBV10-2 with TRBJ1-2; TRBD1 matches at 7 bases. J lost 2 bases, V lost 3 bases, and 6 bases had no gene match. Per germline, CDR1 WSHSY and CDR2 SAAADI. This CDR3 has 15 amino acids. As DNA, the CDR3 is TGCGCCAGCAGTGAAAGACAGGGAAGGAACTATGGCTACACCTTC. Amino acids: CASSERQGRNYGYTF.

V is TRBV27 and J is TRBJ1-2; D is ambiguous. Germline CDR1 and CDR2: MNHEY and SMNVEV (reference sequence). There are 12 residues in the CDR3. V shed 5 bases and J shed 7 bases, with 11 bases lying between them. The CDR3 nucleotides read TGTGCCAGCAGTGCGACATCGACTGGCTACACCTTC. Encoded protein: CASSATSTGYTF.

A note on this clone: One junction end disagrees with the germline gene, perhaps due to a read error. This CDR3 is also generated by other DNA sequences in the sample. This chain joins TRBV2 and TRBJ2-7; D is possibly TRBD1 (8 bases). From germline, CDR1 is SNHLY and CDR2 FYNNEI. CDR3 length: 14 amino acids. The CDR3 DNA is TGTGCCAGCCCGGGCGGACAGGGAGGGCGCGAGCAATACTTC. Amino acid sequence: CASPGGQGGREQYF.

The genes are TRBV2 and TRBJ2-2; 12 bases are shared with TRBD2. The junction had 6 bases not matched to a gene; V was cut back by 8 bases and J by 8 bases. Germline assignment: CDR1 SNHLY and CDR2 FYNNEI. CDR3 length equals 14 residues. CDR3 residues: CASSTGTSGGELFF. The CDR3 nucleotides read TGTGCCAGCTCAACCGGGACTAGCGGGGGGGAGCTGTTTTTT.

This clone was picked up a small number of times. The rearrangement joins TRBV19 to TRBJ2-1, with 8 nucleotides matching TRBD2. V shed 3 bases, J shed 0 bases, and the junction held 7 bases outside the gene matches. The CDR3 length is 17 residues. CDR1 is LNHDA, CDR2 SQIVND, per germline (reference sequence). Here the CDR3 reads CASSIGLARSSYNEQFF. CDR3 nucleotide sequence: TGTGCCAGTAGTATTGGACTAGCCCGGAGCTCCTACAATGAGCAGTTCTTC.

CDR3 in DNA: TGTGCCAGCAGCCCACCGGGGGTCGTCACTGAAGCTTTCTTT. Amino acid sequence: CASSPPGVVTEAFF. The V gene is TRBV5-4, the J gene TRBJ1-1, with D possibly TRBD1 on 5 matching bases. V lost 4 bases, J lost 4 bases, and 14 bases lay in between. The CDR3 has 14 amino acids. Looked up from germline, CDR1 is SGHNT and CDR2 is YYREEE (reference sequence).

V is TRBV6-6 and J is TRBJ2-1, with D perhaps TRBD2 (5 bases). Germline V gene lookup returns CDR1 MNHNY and CDR2 SVGAGI (reference sequence). Deletions cut 3 bases from V and 8 bases from J, with 11 bases between. CDR3 length: 13 amino acids. The CDR3 DNA is TGTGCCAGCAGTTATCTGGGAGTGGATGAGCAGTTCTTC. As protein: CASSYLGVDEQFF.